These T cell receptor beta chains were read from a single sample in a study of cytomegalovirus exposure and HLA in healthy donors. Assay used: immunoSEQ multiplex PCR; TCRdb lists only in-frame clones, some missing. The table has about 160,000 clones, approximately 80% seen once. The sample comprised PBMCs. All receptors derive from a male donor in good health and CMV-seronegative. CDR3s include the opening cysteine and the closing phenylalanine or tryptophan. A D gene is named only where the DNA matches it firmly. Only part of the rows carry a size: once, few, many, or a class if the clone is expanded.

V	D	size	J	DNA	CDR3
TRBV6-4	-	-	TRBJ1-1	TGTGCCAGCAGCTCGACTGTGAACACTGAAGCTTTCTTT	CASSSTVNTEAFF
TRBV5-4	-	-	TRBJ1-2	TGTGCCAGCAGCTTGGAGGCGGGGGATGGCTACACCTTC	CASSLEAGDGYTF
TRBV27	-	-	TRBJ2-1	TGTGCCAGCAGTTTACAAATAGCGGCCCCCTACAATGAGCAGTTCTTC	CASSLQIAAPYNEQFF
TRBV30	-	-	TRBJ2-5	TGTGCCTGGAGTGGAGAGGAACAAGAGACCCAGTACTTC	CAWSGEEQETQYF
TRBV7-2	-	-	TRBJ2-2	TGTGCCAGCAGCTCCCCAGGGGCCGGGGAGCTGTTTTTT	CASSSPGAGELFF
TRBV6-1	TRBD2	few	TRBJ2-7	TGTGCCAGCAGTGATCCGGTTAGCGGGAGGAAGGGCGAGCAGTACTTC	CASSDPVSGRKGEQYF
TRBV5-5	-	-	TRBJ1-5	TGTGCCAGCAGCTTGGGAGTAGGGGTAAGCAATCAGCCCCAGCATTTT	CASSLGVGVSNQPQHF
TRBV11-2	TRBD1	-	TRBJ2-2	TGTGCCAGCAGAGGGCACAACCCTGGGACAGGGTGGACCGGGGAGCTGTTTTTT	CASRGHNPGTGWTGELFF
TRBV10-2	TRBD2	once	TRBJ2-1	TGCGCCAGCAGTGGGGCTAGCGGTTTCAAGAATGAGCAGTTCTTC	CASSGASGFKNEQFF
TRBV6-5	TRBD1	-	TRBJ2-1	TGTGCCAGCAGTTACTCGAATCGGCTCCCAGGGGGTGAGCAGTTCTTC	CASSYSNRLPGGEQFF
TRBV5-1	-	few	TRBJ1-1	TGCGCCAGCAGCGTTGGGGGGGTGGGCTTGAACACTGAAGCTTTCTTT	CASSVGGVGLNTEAFF
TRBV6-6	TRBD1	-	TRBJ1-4	TGTGCCAGCAGTTACTTCAGGGGGCATGAAAAACTGTTTTTT	CASSYFRGHEKLFF
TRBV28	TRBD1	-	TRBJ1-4	TGTGCCAGCAGTCCCATCCCGGACAGGGGGAACGAAAAACTGTTTTTT	CASSPIPDRGNEKLFF
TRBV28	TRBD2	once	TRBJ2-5	TGTGCCACCGGGACTAAGGACTACCACCAAGAGACCCAGTACTTC	CATGTKDYHQETQYF
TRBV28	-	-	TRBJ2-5	TGTGCCAGCAGTGGGACAAACCAAGAGACCCAGTACTTC	CASSGTNQETQYF
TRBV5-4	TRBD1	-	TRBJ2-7	TGTGCCAGCGGCGTACCGGGACAGGGCTCCTACGAGCAGTACTTC	CASGVPGQGSYEQYF
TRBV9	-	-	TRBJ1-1	TGTGCCAGCACCCCCCCGAGATCGGTAAATGAAGCTTTCTTT	CASTPPRSVNEAFF
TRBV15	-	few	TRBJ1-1	TGTGCCACCAGCAGATTGGCAGGGATGAACACTGAAGCTTTCTTT	CATSRLAGMNTEAFF
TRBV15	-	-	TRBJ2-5	TGTGCCACCAGCAGAGATGTTATGGGGGGAAAGACCCAGTACTTC	CATSRDVMGGKTQYF
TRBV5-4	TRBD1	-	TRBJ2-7	TGTGCCAGCAGCGGGGGACAGGGGCCCTCCTACGAGCAGTACTTC	CASSGGQGPSYEQYF
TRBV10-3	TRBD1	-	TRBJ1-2	TGTGCCATCAGTGACGGGGACAGGGATGTCATGAACTATGGCTACCCCTTC	CAISDGDRDVMNYGYPF
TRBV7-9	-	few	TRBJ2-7	TGTGCCAGCAGCAAAGGGACACCTGAGGGCGGGAGATCCCCCTACGAGCAGTACTTC	CASSKGTPEGGRSPYEQYF
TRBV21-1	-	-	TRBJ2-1	TGTGCCAGCAGCGGCCCCGGGACAGGGAACGATGAGCAGTTCTTC	CASSGPGTGNDEQFF
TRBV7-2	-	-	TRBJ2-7	TGTGCCAGCAGCCAAACCCCGGGAGAGCAGTACTTC	CASSQTPGEQYF
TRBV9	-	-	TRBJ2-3	TGTGCCAGCAGCCCTCGGACCTCAGGGGCAGATACGCAGTATTTT	CASSPRTSGADTQYF
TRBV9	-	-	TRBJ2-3	TGTGCCAGCAGCGTAGTAACGGGAATGGGCACAGATACGCAGTATTTT	CASSVVTGMGTDTQYF
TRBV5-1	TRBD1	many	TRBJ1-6	TGCGCCAGCAGAACCGGGACAGGGTCCTATAATTCACCCCTCCACTTT	CASRTGTGSYNSPLHF
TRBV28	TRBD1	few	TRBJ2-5	TGTGCCAGCAGTTCCCCACCGGGACAGGGGGCAGCTAGGCAAGAGACCCAGTACTTC	CASSSPPGQGAARQETQYF
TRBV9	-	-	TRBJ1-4	TGTGCCAGCAGCGTAGTGCCCGAGGAAAAACTGTTTTTT	CASSVVPEEKLFF
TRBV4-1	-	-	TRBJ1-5	TGCGCCAGCAGCCAAGATCTGAGAGGCAATCAGCCCCAGCATTTT	CASSQDLRGNQPQHF
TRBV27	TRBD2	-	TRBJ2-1	TGTGCCAGCATCAAGACCTGGACTAGCGGCTACAATGAGCAGTTCTTC	CASIKTWTSGYNEQFF
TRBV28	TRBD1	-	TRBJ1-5	TGTGCCAGCAGTCCCCCTTCGCAGGGGGCGGGTCAGCCCCAGCATTTT	CASSPPSQGAGQPQHF
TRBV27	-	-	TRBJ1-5	TGTGCCAGCAGCTCGTACGGGAATCAGCCCCAGCATTTT	CASSSYGNQPQHF
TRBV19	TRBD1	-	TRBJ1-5	TGTGCCAGTAGTATGGGACAGGGGGCAAGTCAGCCCCAGCATTTT	CASSMGQGASQPQHF
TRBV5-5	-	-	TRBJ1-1	TGTGCCAGCAGCGCCCTGGGGGCCATGAACACTGAAGCTTTCTTT	CASSALGAMNTEAFF
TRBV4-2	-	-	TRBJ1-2	TGTGCCAGCAGCCAAGTTCAGGGCGACTATGGCTACACCTTC	CASSQVQGDYGYTF